This T cell receptor beta chain stems from a study of blood T cell repertoires in COVID-19. Data came from immunoSEQ multiplex PCR; TCRdb stores just in-frame clones and leaves some out. The sample contains under 550,000 clones, approximately 90% of which appear only once. V was shortened by 2 bases and J by 0 bases, with 8 bases between the two germline ends. The CDR3 has 14 residues. The V gene's germline CDR1 is MNHEY and CDR2 SVGEGT. Sequenced material: peripheral blood. The source of this sequence is a man aged 18-30 years with COVID-19, enrolled during active disease. The genes are TRBV6-2 or TRBV6-3 and TRBJ2-7, with D possibly matching TRBD2 (6 bases). CDR3 DNA sequence: TGTGCCAGCAGTTACACCGGGAGCTCCTACGAGCAGTACTTC. Protein product: CASSYTGSSYEQYF.